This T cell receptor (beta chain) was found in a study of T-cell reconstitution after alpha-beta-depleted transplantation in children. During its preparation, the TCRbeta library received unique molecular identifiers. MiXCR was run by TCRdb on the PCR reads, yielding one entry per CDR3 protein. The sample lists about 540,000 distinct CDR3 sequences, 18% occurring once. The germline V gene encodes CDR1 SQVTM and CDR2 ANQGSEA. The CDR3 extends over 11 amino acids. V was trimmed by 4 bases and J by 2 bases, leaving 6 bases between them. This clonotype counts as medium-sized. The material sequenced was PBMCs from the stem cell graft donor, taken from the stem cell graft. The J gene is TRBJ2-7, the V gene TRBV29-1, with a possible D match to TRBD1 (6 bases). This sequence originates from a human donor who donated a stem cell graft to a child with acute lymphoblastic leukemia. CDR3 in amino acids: CSVAGAYEQYF. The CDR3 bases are TGCAGCGTTGCAGGGGCCTACGAGCAGTACTTC.